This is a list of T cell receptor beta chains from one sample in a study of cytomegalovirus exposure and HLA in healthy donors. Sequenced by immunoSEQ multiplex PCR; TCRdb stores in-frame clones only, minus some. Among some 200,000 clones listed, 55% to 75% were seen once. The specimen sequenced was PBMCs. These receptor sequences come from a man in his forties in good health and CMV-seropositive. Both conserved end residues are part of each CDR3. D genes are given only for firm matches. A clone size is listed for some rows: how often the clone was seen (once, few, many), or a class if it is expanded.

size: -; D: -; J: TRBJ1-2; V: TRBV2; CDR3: CASTKIGDGYTF; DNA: TGTGCCAGCACCAAAATCGGGGATGGCTACACCTTC
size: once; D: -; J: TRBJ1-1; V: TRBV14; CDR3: CASSQGGGMNTEAFF; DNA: TGTGCCAGCAGCCAAGGCGGGGGGATGAACACTGAAGCTTTCTTT
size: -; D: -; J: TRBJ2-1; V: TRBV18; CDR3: CASSPRKGDSYNEQFF; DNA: TGTGCCAGCTCACCAAGAAAGGGAGACTCCTACAATGAGCAGTTCTTC
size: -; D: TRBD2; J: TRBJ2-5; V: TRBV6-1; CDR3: CASSIAGQETQYF; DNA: TGTGCCAGCAGTATAGCGGGCCAAGAGACCCAGTACTTC
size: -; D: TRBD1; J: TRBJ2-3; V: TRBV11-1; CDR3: CASTKDRGGTDTQYF; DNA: TGTGCCAGCACCAAGGACAGGGGAGGGACAGATACGCAGTATTTT
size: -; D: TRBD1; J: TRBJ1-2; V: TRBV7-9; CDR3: CASSLEGGATPYGYTF; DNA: TGTGCCAGCAGCTTAGAAGGGGGCGCGACTCCTTATGGCTACACCTTC
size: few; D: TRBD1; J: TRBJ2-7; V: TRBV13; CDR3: CASSLGPGTGAYEQYF; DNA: TGTGCCAGCAGCTTAGGCCCCGGGACAGGGGCCTACGAGCAGTACTTC
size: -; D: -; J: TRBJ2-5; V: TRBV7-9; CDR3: CASSLGHETQYF; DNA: TGTGCCAGCAGCTTGGGACATGAGACCCAGTACTTC
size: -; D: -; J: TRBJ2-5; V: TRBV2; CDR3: CASRGVMWETQYF; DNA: TGTGCCAGCAGGGGCGTGATGTGGGAGACCCAGTACTTC
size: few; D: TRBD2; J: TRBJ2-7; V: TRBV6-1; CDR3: CASTLLRGAYEQYF; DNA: TGTGCCAGCACCCTCCTCCGGGGGGCCTACGAGCAGTACTTC
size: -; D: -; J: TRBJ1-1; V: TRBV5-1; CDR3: CASASGMNTEAFF; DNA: TGCGCCAGCGCTTCTGGCATGAACACTGAAGCTTTCTTT
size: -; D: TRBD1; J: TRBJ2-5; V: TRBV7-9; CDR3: CSSSPGTGLGGETQYF; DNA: TGTTCCAGCAGCCCCGGGACAGGCCTTGGTGGAGAGACCCAGTACTTC
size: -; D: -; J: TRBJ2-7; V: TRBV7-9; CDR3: CASSNQGRGYEQYF; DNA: TGTGCCAGCAGCAATCAGGGGCGAGGGTACGAGCAGTACTTC
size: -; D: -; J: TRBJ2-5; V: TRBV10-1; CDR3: CASQGGGTQYF; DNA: TGCGCCAGTCAGGGTGGTGGGACCCAGTACTTC
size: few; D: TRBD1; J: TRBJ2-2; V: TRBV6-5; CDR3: CASAGTGETGELFF; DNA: TGTGCCAGCGCAGGGACAGGGGAGACCGGGGAGCTGTTTTTT
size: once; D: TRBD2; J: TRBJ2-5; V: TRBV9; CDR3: CASSVVGAGGLETQYF; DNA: TGTGCCAGCAGCGTAGTCGGAGCGGGGGGGTTAGAGACCCAGTACTTC
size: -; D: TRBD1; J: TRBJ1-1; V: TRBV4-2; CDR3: CASSQGTGVNTEAFF; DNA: TGTGCCAGCAGCCAAGGGACAGGGGTTAACACTGAAGCTTTCTTT
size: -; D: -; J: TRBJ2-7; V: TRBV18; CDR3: CASSWEWGYYEQYF; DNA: TGTGCCAGCTCATGGGAGTGGGGTTACTACGAGCAGTACTTC
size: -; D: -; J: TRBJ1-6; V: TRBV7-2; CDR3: CASSLKVQGGSPLHF; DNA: TGTGCCAGCAGCCTTAAAGTCCAGGGCGGTTCACCCCTCCACTTT